The 12 T cell receptor beta chains reported below all come from one sample, sequenced in a study of blood T cell repertoires in COVID-19. Clones were sequenced by immunoSEQ multiplex PCR, and TCRdb holds only the in-frame ones, with some missing. The data contain a few hundred thousand clones, 87% of them singletons. Sequencing was performed on peripheral blood. These receptors were collected from a woman aged 45-65 years who had recovered from COVID-19.

This clone is a singleton in its sample. The chain combines TRBV27 with TRBJ1-4, with D maybe TRBD1 (6 bases). Germline-derived CDR1 and CDR2 are MNHEY and SMNVEV (reference sequence). V lost 5 bases and J lost 4, with 14 bases in between. The CDR3 has 15 residues. CDR3 residues: CASSRQGPFNEKLFF. The CDR3 DNA follows: TGTGCCAGCAGTCGCCAGGGGCCCTTTAATGAAAAACTGTTTTTT.

This rearrangement joins TRBV27 to TRBJ1-6; possibly TRBD1 for D (6 bases). The germline V and J ends were trimmed by 8 bases and 5 bases, with 13 bases remaining between them. The CDR3 runs 14 residues. Germline CDR1 and CDR2: MNHEY and SMNVEV (reference sequence). For the CDR3, the DNA is TGTGCCAGCCAACGACAGGCCGATAATTCACCCCTCCACTTT. Translation gives CASQRQADNSPLHF.

The V call is TRBV11-2, the J call TRBJ2-5, with 10 bases aligning to TRBD2. The CDR3 has 18 residues. After removal of 3 bases from V and 4 bases from J, the junction contained 14 bases not matched to a gene. The germline V gene encodes CDR1 SGHAT and CDR2 FQNNGV. The DNA for the CDR3 is TGTGCCAGCAGCTTTAACGGACTAGCGGCTTCACCGGCAGAGACCCAGTACTTC. This gives the protein CASSFNGLAASPAETQYF. Based on the CDR3 plus reference TRBV11-2 and TRBJ2-5, the full variable domain is EAGVAQSPRYKIIEKRQSVAFWCNPISGHATLYWYQQILGQGPKLLIQFQNNGVVDDSQLPKDRFSAERLKGVDSTLKIQPAKLEDSAVYLCASSFNGLAASPAETQYFGPGTRLLVL.

J is TRBJ1-2 and V is TRBV3-1 (or the pseudogene TRBV3-2); TRBD1 might be the D (5 bases). Germline loops: CDR1 LGHDT, CDR2 YNNKEL (reference sequence). This CDR3 region has 14 residues. The germline V and J ends were trimmed by 2 bases and 4 bases, with 11 bases remaining between them. CDR3 coding DNA: TGTGCCAGCAGCCAACGACAGATTCCCTATGGCTACACCTTC. The encoded protein is CASSQRQIPYGYTF.

The CDR3 region is CASSLGTTSEGDTQYF. The CDR3 DNA sequence: TGTGCCAGCAGCTTAGGGACGACTAGTGAGGGAGATACGCAGTATTTT. The V call is TRBV11-2, the J call TRBJ2-3; weak D call: TRBD2 (6 bases). This CDR3 spans 16 amino acids. Trimming stripped 1 base from V and 5 bases from J, with 16 bases between. CDR1 is SGHAT, CDR2 FQNNGV, per germline. Full variable domain (remainder filled in from reference TRBV11-2 and TRBJ2-3): EAGVAQSPRYKIIEKRQSVAFWCNPISGHATLYWYQQILGQGPKLLIQFQNNGVVDDSQLPKDRFSAERLKGVDSTLKIQPAKLEDSAVYLCASSLGTTSEGDTQYFGPGTRLTVL.

J is TRBJ1-4 and V is TRBV2, with TRBD1 identical over 8 bases. Germline assignment: CDR1 SNHLY and CDR2 FYNNEI. This CDR3 is built from 15 residues. The ends lost 7 bases at V and 3 bases at J; junction bases unmatched: 7. The CDR3 bases are TGTGCCAGCAATGATCAGGGGGCTTCTAATGAAAAACTGTTTTTT. Residues: CASNDQGASNEKLFF.

This rearrangement joins TRBV19 to TRBJ1-1; 7 bases are shared with TRBD1. Germline-derived CDR1 and CDR2 are LNHDA and SQIVND (reference sequence). With V trimmed by 5 bases and J by 3 bases, 9 bases remained unmatched. The CDR3 runs 15 residues. The CDR3 spells CASSVPQGVDTEAFF. The CDR3, as DNA: TGTGCCAGTAGTGTCCCTCAGGGGGTAGACACTGAAGCTTTCTTT. Using reference TRBV19 and TRBJ1-1 for the parts outside the CDR3, the full variable domain is DGGITQSPKYLFRKEGQNVTLSCEQNLNHDAMYWYRQDPGQGLRLIYYSQIVNDFQKGDIAEGYSVSREKKESFPLTVTSAQKNPTAFYLCASSVPQGVDTEAFFGQGTRLTVV.

The rearrangement joins TRBV12-3 or TRBV12-4 to TRBJ2-4, with a possible D match to TRBD2 (5 bases). The CDR3 extends over 13 amino acids. Between the trimmed V and J ends, which lost 7 bases and 7 bases, there was a span of 14 bases. The CDR3 loop reads CASTPGSRNIQYF. The CDR3 DNA sequence: TGTGCCAGCACTCCGGGATCCCGGAACATTCAGTACTTC.

This chain links TRBV25-1 with TRBJ2-1, with TRBD1 identical over 7 bases. In germline, CDR1 is MGHDK, CDR2 SYGVNS. The CDR3 covers 15 residues. V lost 1 base, J lost 5 bases, and 5 bases stayed unmatched. The CDR3 nucleotides read TGTGCCAGCAGTGAATCAAAGGGGGCAAACAATGAGCAGTTCTTC. Encoded protein: CASSESKGANNEQFF.

V usage is TRBV12-3 or TRBV12-4 and J usage is TRBJ1-5; weak D call: TRBD1 (5 bases). V was shortened by 1 base and J by 5 bases, with 6 bases between the two germline ends. CDR3 length: 13 residues. CDR3 protein: CASSLEGDQPQHF. CDR3 in DNA: TGTGCCAGCAGTTTAGAAGGGGATCAGCCCCAGCATTTT.

The V gene is TRBV20-1, the J gene TRBJ2-1, with 15 nucleotides matching TRBD2. Per the germline V gene, CDR1 is DFQATT and CDR2 is SNEGSKA (reference sequence). The CDR3 contains 18 residues. Unmatched junction bases numbered 13, after V lost 3 bases and J lost 7 bases. In DNA form, the CDR3 reads TGCAGTGCTAGTGGACTAGCGGGAGGGCCTGGCTTTTCTAATGAGCAGTTCTTC. It translates to CSASGLAGGPGFSNEQFF.

This rearrangement joins TRBV5-1 to TRBJ1-1; D not resolved. This CDR3 is built from 13 residues. Trimming took 1 base from V and 3 from J, leaving 7 bases between them. Germline loops: CDR1 SGHRS, CDR2 YFSETQ. The DNA of the CDR3 is TGCGCCAGCAGCTTGCTAGGTTACACTGAAGCTTTCTTT. This encodes CASSLLGYTEAFF.